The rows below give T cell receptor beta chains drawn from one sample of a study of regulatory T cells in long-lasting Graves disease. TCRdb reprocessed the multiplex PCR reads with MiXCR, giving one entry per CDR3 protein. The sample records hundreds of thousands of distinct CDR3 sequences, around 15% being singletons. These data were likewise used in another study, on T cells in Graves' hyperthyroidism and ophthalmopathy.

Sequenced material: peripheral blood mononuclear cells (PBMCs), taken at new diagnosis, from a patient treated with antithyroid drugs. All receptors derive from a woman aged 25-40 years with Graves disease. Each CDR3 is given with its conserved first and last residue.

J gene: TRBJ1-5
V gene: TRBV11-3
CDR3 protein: CASSLNQGSPPQHF

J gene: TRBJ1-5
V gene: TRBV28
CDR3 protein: CASSLMGLGQPQHF

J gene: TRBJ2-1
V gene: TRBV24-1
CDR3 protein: CATSKDRGQYNEQFF

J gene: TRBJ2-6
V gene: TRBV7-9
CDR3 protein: CASSPMGSGANVLTF

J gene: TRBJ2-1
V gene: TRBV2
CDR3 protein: CASSAGTQDNEQFF

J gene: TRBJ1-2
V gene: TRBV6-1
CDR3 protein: CATDRTGVDSDGYTF

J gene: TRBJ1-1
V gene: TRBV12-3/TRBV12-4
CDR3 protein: CASSPPWGGHTEAFF

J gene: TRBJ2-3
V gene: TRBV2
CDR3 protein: CASSRRTGASTDTQYF

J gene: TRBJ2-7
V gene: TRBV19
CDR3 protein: CASSTRQGSSYEQYF

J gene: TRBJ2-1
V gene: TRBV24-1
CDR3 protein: CATSGGREASYNEQFF

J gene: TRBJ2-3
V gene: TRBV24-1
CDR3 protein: CATSDVASGSGDTQYF

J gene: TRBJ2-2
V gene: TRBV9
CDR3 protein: CASGAGSRIGELFF

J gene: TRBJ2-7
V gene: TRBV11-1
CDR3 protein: CASSITPSSGSSCEQYF

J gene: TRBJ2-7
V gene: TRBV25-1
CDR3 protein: CASSEYWTGGYEQYF

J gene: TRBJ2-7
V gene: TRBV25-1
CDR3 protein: CASSDSGSSYEQYF

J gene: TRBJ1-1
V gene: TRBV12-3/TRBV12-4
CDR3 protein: CASSLKANTEAFF

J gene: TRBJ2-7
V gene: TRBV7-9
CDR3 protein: CASSDRDSYEQYF

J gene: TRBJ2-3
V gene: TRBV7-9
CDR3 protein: CASRKDGSADTQYF

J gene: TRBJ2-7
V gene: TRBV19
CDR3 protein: CASSNRRRGTYKYEQYF

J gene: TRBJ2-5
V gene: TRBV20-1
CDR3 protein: CSAIAGPRETQYF

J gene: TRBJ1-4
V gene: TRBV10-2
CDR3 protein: CASSERDRGWGVEKLFF

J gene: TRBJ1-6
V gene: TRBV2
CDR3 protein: CASSEPPYRNSPLHF

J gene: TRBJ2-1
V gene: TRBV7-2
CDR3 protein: CASSLGSSEVWQFF

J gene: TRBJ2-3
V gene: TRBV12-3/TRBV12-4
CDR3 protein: CASSLRLGRREVWSTDTQYF

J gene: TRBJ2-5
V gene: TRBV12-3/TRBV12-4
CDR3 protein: CASSPIWRQGGETQYF

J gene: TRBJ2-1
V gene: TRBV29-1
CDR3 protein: CSVGGNYNEQFF

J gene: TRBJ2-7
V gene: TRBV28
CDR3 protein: CASSLFPSGQGHGEQYF

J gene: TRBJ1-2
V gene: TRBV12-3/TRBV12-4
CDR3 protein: CASTAPGQALGYGYTF

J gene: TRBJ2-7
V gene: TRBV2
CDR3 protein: CASSKGPLAWNEQYF

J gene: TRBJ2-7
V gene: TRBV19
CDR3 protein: CASSTGTSGRSYEQYF

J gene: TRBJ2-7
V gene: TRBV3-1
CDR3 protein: CASSQAGTSYEQYF